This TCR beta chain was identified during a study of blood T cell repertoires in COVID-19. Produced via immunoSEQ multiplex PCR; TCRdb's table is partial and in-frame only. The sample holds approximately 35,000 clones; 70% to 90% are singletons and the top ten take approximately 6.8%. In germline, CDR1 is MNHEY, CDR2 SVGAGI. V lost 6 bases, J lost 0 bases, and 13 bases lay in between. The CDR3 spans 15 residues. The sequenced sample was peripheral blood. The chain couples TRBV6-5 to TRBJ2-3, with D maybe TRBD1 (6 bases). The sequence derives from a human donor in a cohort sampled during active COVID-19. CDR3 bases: TGTGCCAGCAGAACCCTAGGGGGTAGCACAGATACGCAGTATTTT. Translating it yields CASRTLGGSTDTQYF.